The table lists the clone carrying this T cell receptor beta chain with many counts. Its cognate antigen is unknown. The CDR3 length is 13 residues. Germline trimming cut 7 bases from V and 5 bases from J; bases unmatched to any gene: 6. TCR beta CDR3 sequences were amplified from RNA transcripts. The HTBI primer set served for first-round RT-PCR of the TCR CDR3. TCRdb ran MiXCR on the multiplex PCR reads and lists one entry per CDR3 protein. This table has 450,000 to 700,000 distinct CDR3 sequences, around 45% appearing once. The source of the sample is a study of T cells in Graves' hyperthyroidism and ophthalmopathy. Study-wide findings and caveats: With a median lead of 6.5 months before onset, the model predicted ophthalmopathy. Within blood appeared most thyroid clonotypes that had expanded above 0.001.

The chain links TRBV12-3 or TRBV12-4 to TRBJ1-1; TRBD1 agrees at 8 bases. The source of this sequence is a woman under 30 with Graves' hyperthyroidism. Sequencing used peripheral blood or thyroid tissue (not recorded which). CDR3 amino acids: CASTRGRRTEAFF. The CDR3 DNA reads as TGTGCCAGCACCAGGGGGCGGAGAACTGAAGCTTTCTTT.